This entry describes one TCR beta chain. Its target is unknown. Time point of the sample: cycle 4 day 1 (C4D1), after around six weeks of nivolumab. Each patient's relapse followed autologous stem cell transplantation, and brentuximab vedotin exposure varied. TCRdb's copy holds only in-frame clones and misses some; the assay was immunoSEQ multiplex PCR. The sample carries about 52,000 clones, more than 75% recorded once. This sample was included in a study of PD-1 blockade in classical Hodgkin lymphoma. Findings and limits, study-wide: Complete responders entered with baseline diversity on par with newly diagnosed patients, the results showed. Possible causes of repertoire differences, disease activity or prior therapy, remain undefined. CD4+ TCR diversity climbed significantly by C4D1, unlike CD8+ TCR diversity.

There are 16 residues in the CDR3. With V trimmed by 4 bases and J by 0 bases, 3 bases remained unmatched. From germline, CDR1 is MDHEN and CDR2 SYDVKM. This receptor was taken from a human donor with classical Hodgkin lymphoma. Sequencing was performed on peripheral blood mononuclear cells (PBMCs), taken before the fourth cycle of nivolumab. The chain carries TRBV28 and TRBJ1-4, with 9 bases that match TRBD1. CDR3 coding DNA: TGTGCCAGCAGTTGGGGGGACAGGGCAACTAATGAAAAACTGTTTTTT. It yields the protein CASSWGDRATNEKLFF.